Sequencing of this TCR beta chain was carried out in a study of blood T cell repertoires in COVID-19 (dated by TCRdb to the early 2020s). Notes on the research overall: Samples from collaborators originated in the United States, Italy and Spain and spanned both the acute and convalescent phases of COVID-19. The dataset comprised deeply sampled blood TCRbeta repertoires from subjects exposed to, actively infected with, or recovered from COVID-19. The prospective study material was composed of cDNA or gDNA derived from T cells, B-cell-depleted T cells, or PBMCs. Nearly every sample came with metadata listing a de-identified subject ID, COVID-19 status, age in years and sex. A freely available public database, intended as a resource for researchers studying the immune response to SARS-CoV-2, is where the repertoires were released. Where HLA class I and class II types were available, the types were taken from metadata supplied by the sample provider, not from assay-based typing. Samples were obtained from the ongoing ImmuneRACE study (first 160 participants) and from 1,200 or so subjects provided by 6 global collaborators.

TCRbeta CDR3 regions were amplified from genomic DNA using the immunoSEQ Assay, a bias-controlled multiplex PCR. The paper's processing steps were these. The number of nucleated cells in each sample was estimated by amplification of reference gene primers within the assay. Sequence reads were collapsed and filtered to measure the absolute abundance of every unique TCRbeta CDR3 rearrangement. For each sample, productive Simpson clonality was calculated as the square root of Simpson's diversity index across productive rearrangements. TCRdb re-hosts the immuneACCESS table, in-frame sequences only. Its copies lack some clones; in the studies checked, an unresolved V gene accounts for under half of them, and the cause for the rest is not known. V, J and clone size derive from that table, while D and trimming were established from the DNA sequence. Counted in this sample were 250,000 to 300,000 clones; about 89% of them appeared once. The leading ten clones occupy less than 2% of the sample.

Overall study results and their limits: The amount of clinical and demographic metadata varied by source and participant and was provided uncurated.

The CDR3, cysteine through phenylalanine, is 13 amino acids long. CDR3 DNA is the only sequence kept; it has 39 bases, read in frame from the first base. V and J lose 2 bases and 2 bases, and a span of 7 bases separates them. CDR1 and CDR2 (SGDLS, YYNGEE) derive from the germline V gene. In its sample, this clone was seen once. The clone's antigen remains unknown. No much larger clonotype is one base removed from it; base qualities were not supplied. Participants in the prospective study were enrolled through a virtual design, were aged roughly 18 to 100 years, and lived in under 25 United States geographic areas. To assign participants to cohorts, the prospective study relied on clinical history that participants themselves reported in a screening survey and a study questionnaire. For ImmuneRACE Cohort 3, a participant was defined as recovered based on two consecutive negative NP/OP PCR tests, clearance by a healthcare professional, or resolution of symptoms. In the prospective study, whole blood, serum and a nasopharyngeal or oropharyngeal swab were collected from each participant by mobile phlebotomists. Over an approximately 2-month period, participants in the prospective study had the option of providing additional blood draws and questionnaires. Before DNA extraction, prospective study blood samples were shipped either frozen or at room temperature.

The sequence links TRBV9 to TRBJ2-5; no D segment can be confidently identified. The sequenced sample consisted of PBMCs or T cells enriched from blood (not recorded which). The receptor was isolated from a woman aged 40 to 50 who had recovered from COVID-19. In nucleotides, the sequence is TGTGCCAGCAGCGTTCCCCCACAAGAGACCCAGTACTTC. This is translated as CASSVPPQETQYF.